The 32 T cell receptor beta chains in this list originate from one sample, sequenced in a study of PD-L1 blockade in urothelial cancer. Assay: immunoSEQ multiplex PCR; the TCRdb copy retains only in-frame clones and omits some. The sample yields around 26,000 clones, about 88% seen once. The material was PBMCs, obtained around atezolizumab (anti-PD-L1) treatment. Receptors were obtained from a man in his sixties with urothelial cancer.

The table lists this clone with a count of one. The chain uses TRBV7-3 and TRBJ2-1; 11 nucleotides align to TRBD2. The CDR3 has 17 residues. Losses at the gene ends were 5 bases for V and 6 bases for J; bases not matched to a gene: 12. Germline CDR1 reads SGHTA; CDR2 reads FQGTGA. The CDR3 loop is CASSKGTSGGPLNEQFF. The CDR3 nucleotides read TGTGCCAGCAGCAAGGGGACTAGCGGAGGCCCCCTCAATGAGCAGTTCTTC. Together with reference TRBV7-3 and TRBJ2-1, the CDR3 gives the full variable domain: GAGVSQTPSNKVTEKGKYVELRCDPISGHTALYWYRQSLGQGPEFLIYFQGTGAADDSGLPNDRFFAVRPEGSVSTLKIQRTERGDSAVYLCASSKGTSGGPLNEQFFGPGTRLTVL.

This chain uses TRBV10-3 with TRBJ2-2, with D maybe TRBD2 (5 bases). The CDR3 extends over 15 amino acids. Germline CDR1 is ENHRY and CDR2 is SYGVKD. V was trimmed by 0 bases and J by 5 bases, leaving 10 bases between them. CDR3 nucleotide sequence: TGTGCCATCAGTGAGTCGACGGGAAGGACCGGGGAGCTGTTTTTT. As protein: CAISESTGRTGELFF.

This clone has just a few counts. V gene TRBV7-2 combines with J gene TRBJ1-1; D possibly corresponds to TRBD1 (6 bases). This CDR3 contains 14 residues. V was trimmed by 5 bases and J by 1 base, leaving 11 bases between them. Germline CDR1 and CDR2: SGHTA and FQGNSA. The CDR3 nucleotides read TGTGCCAGCAGCCCGGACAGATGGAACACTGAAGCTTTCTTT. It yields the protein CASSPDRWNTEAFF.

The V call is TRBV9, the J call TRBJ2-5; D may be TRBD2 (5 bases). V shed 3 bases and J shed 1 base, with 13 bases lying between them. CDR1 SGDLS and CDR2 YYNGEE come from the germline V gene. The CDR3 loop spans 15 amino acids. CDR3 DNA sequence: TGTGCCAGCAGCGCCCCCCGGGGTATCCAAGAGACCCAGTACTTC. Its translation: CASSAPRGIQETQYF.

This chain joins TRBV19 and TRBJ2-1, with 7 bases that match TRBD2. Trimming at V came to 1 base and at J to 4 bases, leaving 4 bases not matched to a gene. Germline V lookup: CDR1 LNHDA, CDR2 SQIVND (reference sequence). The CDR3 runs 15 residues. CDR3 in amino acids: CASSIGGGQYNEQFF. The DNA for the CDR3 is TGTGCCAGTAGTATAGGCGGGGGTCAATACAATGAGCAGTTCTTC.

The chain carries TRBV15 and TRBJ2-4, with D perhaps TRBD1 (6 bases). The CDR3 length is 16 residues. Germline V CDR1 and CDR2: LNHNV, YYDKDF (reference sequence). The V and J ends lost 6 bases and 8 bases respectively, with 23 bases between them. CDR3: CATRKTVAGAFDIQYF. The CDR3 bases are TGTGCCACCAGAAAAACCGTGGCAGGGGCTTTTGACATTCAGTACTTC. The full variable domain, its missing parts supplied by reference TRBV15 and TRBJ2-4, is DAMVIQNPRYQVTQFGKPVTLSCSQTLNHNVMYWYQQKSSQAPKLLFHYYDKDFNNEADTPDNFQSRRPNTSFCFLDIRSPGLGDTAMYLCATRKTVAGAFDIQYFGAGTRLSVL.

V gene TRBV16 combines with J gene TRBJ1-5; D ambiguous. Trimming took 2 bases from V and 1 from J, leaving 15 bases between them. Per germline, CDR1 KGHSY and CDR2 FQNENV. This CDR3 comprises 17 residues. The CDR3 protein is CASSQPALGVSNQPQHF. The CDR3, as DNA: TGTGCCAGCAGCCAACCAGCCCTCGGGGTCAGCAATCAGCCCCAGCATTTT.

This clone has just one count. In DNA form, the CDR3 reads TGCGCCAGCAGCTTGGGAGGGATCGGGCCCGCCAAAAACATTCAGTACTTC. Protein product: CASSLGGIGPAKNIQYF. The chain combines TRBV5-1 with TRBJ2-4; the D gene is possibly TRBD2 (5 bases). The germline gives CDR1 SGHRS, CDR2 YFSETQ. This CDR3 spans 17 amino acids. V was pared by 0 bases and J by 1 base, with 14 bases between.

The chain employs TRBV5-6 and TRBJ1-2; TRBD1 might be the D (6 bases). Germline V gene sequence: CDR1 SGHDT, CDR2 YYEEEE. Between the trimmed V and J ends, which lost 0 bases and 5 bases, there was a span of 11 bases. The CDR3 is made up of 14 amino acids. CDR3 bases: TGTGCCAGCAGCTTGGTAGAACAGGGATATGGCTACACCTTC. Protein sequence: CASSLVEQGYGYTF.

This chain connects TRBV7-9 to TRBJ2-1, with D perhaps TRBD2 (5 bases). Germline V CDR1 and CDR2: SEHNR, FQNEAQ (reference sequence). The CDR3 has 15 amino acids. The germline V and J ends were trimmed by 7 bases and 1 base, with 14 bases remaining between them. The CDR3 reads CASKNTGKSYNEQFF. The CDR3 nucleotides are TGTGCCAGCAAAAACACGGGGAAATCCTACAATGAGCAGTTCTTC.

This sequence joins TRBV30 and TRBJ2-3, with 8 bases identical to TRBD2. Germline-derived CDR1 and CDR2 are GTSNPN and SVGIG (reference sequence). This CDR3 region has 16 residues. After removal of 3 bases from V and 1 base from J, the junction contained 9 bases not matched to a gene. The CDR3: CAWSPGLAGRTDTQYF. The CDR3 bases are TGTGCCTGGAGCCCCGGGTTAGCGGGGCGCACAGATACGCAGTATTTT.

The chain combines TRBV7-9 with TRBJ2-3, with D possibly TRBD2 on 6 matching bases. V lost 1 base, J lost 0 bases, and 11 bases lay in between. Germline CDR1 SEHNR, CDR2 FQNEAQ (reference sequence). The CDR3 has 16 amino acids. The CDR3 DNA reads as TGTGCCAGCAGCTTAGGTGGGGGACTGAGCACAGATACGCAGTATTTT. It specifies CASSLGGGLSTDTQYF. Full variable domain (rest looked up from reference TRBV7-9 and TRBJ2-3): DTGVSQNPRHKITKRGQNVTFRCDPISEHNRLYWYRQTLGQGPEFLTYFQNEAQLEKSRLLSDRFSAERPKGSFSTLEIQRTEQGDSAMYLCASSLGGGLSTDTQYFGPGTRLTVL.

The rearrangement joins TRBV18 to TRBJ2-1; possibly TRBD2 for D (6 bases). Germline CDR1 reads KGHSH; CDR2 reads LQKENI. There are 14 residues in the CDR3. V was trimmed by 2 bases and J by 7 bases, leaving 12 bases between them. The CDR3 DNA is TGTGCCAGCTCACCAGGCGGGACTTCTAATGAGCAGTTCTTC. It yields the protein CASSPGGTSNEQFF.

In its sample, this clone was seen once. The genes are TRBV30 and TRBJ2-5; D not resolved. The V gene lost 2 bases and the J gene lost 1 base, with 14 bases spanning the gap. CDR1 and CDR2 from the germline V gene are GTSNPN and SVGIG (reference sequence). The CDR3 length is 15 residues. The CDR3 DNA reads TGTGCCTGGAGTCGAAGCGCCCCAATCCAAGAGACCCAGTACTTC. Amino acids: CAWSRSAPIQETQYF.

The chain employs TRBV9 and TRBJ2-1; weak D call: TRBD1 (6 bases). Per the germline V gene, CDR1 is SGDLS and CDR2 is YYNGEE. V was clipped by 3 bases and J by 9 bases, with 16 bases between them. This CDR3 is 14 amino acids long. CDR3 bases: TGTGCCAGCAGCGCGATAACAGGGACGGGTGAGCAGTTCTTC. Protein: CASSAITGTGEQFF.

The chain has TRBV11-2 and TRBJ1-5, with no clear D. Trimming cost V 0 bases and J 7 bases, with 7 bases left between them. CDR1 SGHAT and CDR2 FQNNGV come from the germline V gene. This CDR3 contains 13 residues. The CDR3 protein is CASSLEIRQPQHF. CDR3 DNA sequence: TGTGCCAGCAGCTTAGAAATACGGCAGCCCCAGCATTTT.

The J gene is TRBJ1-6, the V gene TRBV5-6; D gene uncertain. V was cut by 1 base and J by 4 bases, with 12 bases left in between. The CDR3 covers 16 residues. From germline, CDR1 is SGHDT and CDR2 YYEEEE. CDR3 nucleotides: TGTGCCAGCAGCTTGAGGAGTACGAGTTATAATTCACCCCTCCACTTT. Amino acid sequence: CASSLRSTSYNSPLHF.

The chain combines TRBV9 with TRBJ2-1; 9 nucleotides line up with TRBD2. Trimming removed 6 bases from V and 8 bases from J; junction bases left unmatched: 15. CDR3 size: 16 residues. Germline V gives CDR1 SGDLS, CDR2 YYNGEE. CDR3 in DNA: TGTGCCAGCACATGGGCTAGCGGGGAGCCGGGGGATGAGCAGTTCTTC. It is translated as CASTWASGEPGDEQFF. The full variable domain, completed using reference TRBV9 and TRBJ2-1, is DSGVTQTPKHLITATGQRVTLRCSPRSGDLSVYWYQQSLDQGLQFLIQYYNGEERAKGNILERFSAQQFPDLHSELNLSSLELGDSALYFCASTWASGEPGDEQFFGPGTRLTVL.

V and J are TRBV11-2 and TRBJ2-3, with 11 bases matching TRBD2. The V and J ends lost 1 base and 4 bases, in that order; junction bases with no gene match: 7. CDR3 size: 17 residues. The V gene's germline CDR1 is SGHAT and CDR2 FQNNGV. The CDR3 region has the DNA TGTGCCAGCAGCTTAGTGTCACTAGCGGGGGTCGCAGATACGCAGTATTTT. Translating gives CASSLVSLAGVADTQYF.

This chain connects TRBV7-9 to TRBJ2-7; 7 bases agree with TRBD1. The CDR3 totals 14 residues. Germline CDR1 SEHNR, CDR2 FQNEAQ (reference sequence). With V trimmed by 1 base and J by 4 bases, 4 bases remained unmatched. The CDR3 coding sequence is TGTGCCAGCAGCTTAGTGCCAGGGGGATACGAGCAGTACTTC. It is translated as CASSLVPGGYEQYF.

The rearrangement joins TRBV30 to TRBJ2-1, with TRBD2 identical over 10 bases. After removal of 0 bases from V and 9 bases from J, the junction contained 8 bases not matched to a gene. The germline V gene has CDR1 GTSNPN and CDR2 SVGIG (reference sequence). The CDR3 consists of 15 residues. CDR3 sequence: CAWSVPLAGVSEQFF. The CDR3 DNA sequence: TGTGCCTGGAGTGTACCTCTAGCGGGAGTGTCTGAGCAGTTCTTC.

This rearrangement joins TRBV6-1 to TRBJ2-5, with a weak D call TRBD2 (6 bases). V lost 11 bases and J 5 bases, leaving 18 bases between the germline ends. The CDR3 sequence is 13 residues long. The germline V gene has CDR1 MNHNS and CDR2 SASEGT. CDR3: CAEAGTMWETQYF. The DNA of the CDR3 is TGTGCCGAGGCGGGGACCATGTGGGAGACCCAGTACTTC.

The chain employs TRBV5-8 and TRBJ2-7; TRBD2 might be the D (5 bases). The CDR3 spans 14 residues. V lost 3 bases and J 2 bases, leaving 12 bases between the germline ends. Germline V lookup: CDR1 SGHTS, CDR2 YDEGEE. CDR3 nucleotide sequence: TGTGCCAGCAGCTCAGGACTGTACACCTACGAGCAGTACTTC. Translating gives CASSSGLYTYEQYF.

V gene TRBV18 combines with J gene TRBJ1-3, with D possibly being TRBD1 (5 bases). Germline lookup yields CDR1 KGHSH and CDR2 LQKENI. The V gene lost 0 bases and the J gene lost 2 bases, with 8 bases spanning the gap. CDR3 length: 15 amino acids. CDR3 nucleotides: TGTGCCAGCTCACCACCCAGGGTGACTGGAAACACCATATATTTT. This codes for CASSPPRVTGNTIYF.

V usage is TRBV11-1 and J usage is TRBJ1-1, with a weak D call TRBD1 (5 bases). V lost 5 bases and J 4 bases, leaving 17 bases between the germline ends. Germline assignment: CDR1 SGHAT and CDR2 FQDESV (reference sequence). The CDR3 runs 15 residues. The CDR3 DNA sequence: TGTGCCAGCAGCCCCTGGTCAGGCGGGGGCACTGAAGCTTTCTTT. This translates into CASSPWSGGGTEAFF. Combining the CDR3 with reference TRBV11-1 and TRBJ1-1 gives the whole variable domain EAEVAQSPRYKITEKSQAVAFWCDPISGHATLYWYRQILGQGPELLVQFQDESVVDDSQLPKDRFSAERLKGVDSTLKIQPAELGDSAMYLCASSPWSGGGTEAFFGQGTRLTVV.

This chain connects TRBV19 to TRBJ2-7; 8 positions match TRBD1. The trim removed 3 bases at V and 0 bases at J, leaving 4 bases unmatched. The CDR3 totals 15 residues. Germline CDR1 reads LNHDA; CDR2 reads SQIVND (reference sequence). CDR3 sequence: CASSISTGDSYEQYF. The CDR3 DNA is TGTGCCAGTAGTATCTCGACAGGGGACTCCTACGAGCAGTACTTC.

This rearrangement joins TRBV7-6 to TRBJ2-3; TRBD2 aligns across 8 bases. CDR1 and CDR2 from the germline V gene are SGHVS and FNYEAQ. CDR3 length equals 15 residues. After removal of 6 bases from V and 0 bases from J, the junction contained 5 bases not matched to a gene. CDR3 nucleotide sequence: TGTGCCAGCAGTTCAGCGGGGGCGAGCACAGATACGCAGTATTTT. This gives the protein CASSSAGASTDTQYF.

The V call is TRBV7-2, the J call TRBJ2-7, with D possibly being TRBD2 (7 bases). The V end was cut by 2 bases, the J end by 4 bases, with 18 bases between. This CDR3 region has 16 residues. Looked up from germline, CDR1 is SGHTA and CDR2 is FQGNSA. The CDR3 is CASSLSRGAISYEQYF. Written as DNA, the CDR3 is TGTGCCAGCAGCTTAAGTCGGGGGGCGATCTCGTACGAGCAGTACTTC.

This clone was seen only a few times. Here the CDR3 reads CASSVGPEAGELFF. CDR3 nucleotide sequence: TGTGCCAGCAGCGTAGGTCCAGAGGCCGGGGAGCTGTTTTTT. V usage is TRBV9 and J usage is TRBJ2-2; D gene unclear. The CDR3 loop spans 14 amino acids. Germline-derived CDR1 and CDR2 are SGDLS and YYNGEE. V lost 0 bases and J lost 6, with 9 bases in between.

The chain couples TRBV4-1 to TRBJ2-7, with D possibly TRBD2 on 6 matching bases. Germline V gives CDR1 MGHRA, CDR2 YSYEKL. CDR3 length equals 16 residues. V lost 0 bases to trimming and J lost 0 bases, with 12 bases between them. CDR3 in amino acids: CASSQDFAGSSYEQYF. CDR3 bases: TGCGCCAGCAGCCAAGACTTCGCGGGGAGCTCCTACGAGCAGTACTTC.

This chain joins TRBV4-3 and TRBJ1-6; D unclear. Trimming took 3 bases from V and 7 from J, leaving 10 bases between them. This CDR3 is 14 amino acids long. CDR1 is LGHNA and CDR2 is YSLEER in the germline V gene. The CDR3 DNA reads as TGCGCCAGCAGCCAGGCACAACCCAATTCACCCCTCCACTTT. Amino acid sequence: CASSQAQPNSPLHF.

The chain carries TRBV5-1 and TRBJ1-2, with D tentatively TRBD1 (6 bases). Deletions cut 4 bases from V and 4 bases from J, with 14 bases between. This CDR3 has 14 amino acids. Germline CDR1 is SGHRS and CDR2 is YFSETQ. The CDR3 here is CASSGRGSGYGYTF. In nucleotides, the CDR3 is TGCGCCAGCAGCGGCAGGGGTTCGGGCTATGGCTACACCTTC.